Listed here are 22 T cell receptor beta chains from one sample, sequenced in a study of shared clonotypes between healthy human individuals. Assay: immunoSEQ multiplex PCR; the TCRdb copy retains only in-frame clones and omits some. The sample yields about 680,000 clones, about three quarters seen once. The sequenced sample consisted of memory CD4+ T cells sorted from blood. As to subset: CD45RA-negative fraction. The receptors here all came from a woman aged 25 to 39 in good health.

CDR3 sequence (DNA): TGCGCCAGCAGCTTCGGACAGGGAGTTAATGCTAATGAAAAACTGTTTTTT. Protein product: CASSFGQGVNANEKLFF. The chain employs TRBV5-1 and TRBJ1-4; 8 bases agree with TRBD1. Per the germline V gene, CDR1 is SGHRS and CDR2 is YFSETQ. This CDR3 comprises 17 residues. J gave up 3 bases and V 2 bases, and 9 bases lay outside the gene matches.

V gene TRBV6-5 combines with J gene TRBJ2-2; D gene uncertain. Per germline, CDR1 MNHEY and CDR2 SVGAGI. V lost 2 bases and J lost 9, with 10 bases in between. The CDR3 is 13 residues long. In nucleotides, the CDR3 is TGTGCCAGCAGTTACCTTGCCCACCGGGAGCTGTTTTTT. Its translation: CASSYLAHRELFF.

The rearrangement joins TRBV7-9 to TRBJ1-1; D unclear. The germline V gene has CDR1 SEHNR and CDR2 FQNEAQ (reference sequence). V lost 1 base and J lost 10, with 10 bases in between. The CDR3 runs to 12 residues. CDR3 amino acids: CASSLVSRSAFF. Here the CDR3 DNA reads TGTGCCAGCAGCTTAGTAAGTCGCTCAGCTTTCTTT. Based on the CDR3 plus reference TRBV7-9 and TRBJ1-1, the full variable domain is DTGVSQNPRHKITKRGQNVTFRCDPISEHNRLYWYRQTLGQGPEFLTYFQNEAQLEKSRLLSDRFSAERPKGSFSTLEIQRTEQGDSAMYLCASSLVSRSAFFGQGTRLTVV.

This clone appeared a single time. The V and J genes are TRBV2 and TRBJ2-3, with 9 bases that match TRBD1. The CDR3 covers 15 residues. In germline, CDR1 is SNHLY, CDR2 FYNNEI. V lost 6 bases to trimming and J lost 2 bases; unmatched junction nucleotides: 6. The CDR3 DNA follows: TGTGCCAGCAGCCACCGGGACAGGGCCACAGATACGCAGTATTTT. Its protein is CASSHRDRATDTQYF.

The CDR3 spells CASSPTGGAREKLFF. The CDR3 DNA is TGTGCCAGCAGTCCCACCGGGGGGGCGCGTGAAAAACTGTTTTTT. The chain couples TRBV6-5 to TRBJ1-4, with D perhaps matching TRBD1 (6 bases). The germline gives CDR1 MNHEY, CDR2 SVGAGI. The CDR3 runs 15 residues. V shed 5 bases and J shed 7 bases, with 17 bases lying between them.

This clone has just one count. The chain links TRBV28 to TRBJ2-1; a weak D match, TRBD1 (7 bases). This CDR3 is 16 amino acids long. The germline V gene has CDR1 MDHEN and CDR2 SYDVKM. Between the trimmed V and J ends, which lost 5 bases and 1 base, there was a span of 15 bases. The CDR3 coding sequence is TGTGCCAGCAGTCCCCCAGGGGGGAGGTCCTACAATGAGCAGTTCTTC. Translated, it gives CASSPPGGRSYNEQFF.

The V and J genes are TRBV5-6 and TRBJ2-3; no clear D. The length of the CDR3 is 14 residues. Looked up from germline, CDR1 is SGHDT and CDR2 is YYEEEE. V lost 4 bases and J 3 bases, leaving 12 bases between the germline ends. CDR3 DNA sequence: TGTGCCAGCAGCCCTCTAAGTGGGACAGATACGCAGTATTTT. This encodes CASSPLSGTDTQYF. Based on the CDR3 plus reference TRBV5-6 and TRBJ2-3, the full variable domain is DAGVTQSPTHLIKTRGQQVTLRCSPKSGHDTVSWYQQALGQGPQFIFQYYEEEERQRGNFPDRFSGHQFPNYSSELNVNALLLGDSALYLCASSPLSGTDTQYFGPGTRLTVL.

The chain is built from TRBV10-2 and TRBJ2-7; TRBD1 agrees at 9 bases. Germline CDR1 WSHSY, CDR2 SAAADI. V lost 3 bases, J lost 5 bases, and 8 bases stayed unmatched. The length of the CDR3 is 15 residues. CDR3 DNA sequence: TGCGCCAGCAGTGAAGGGACAGGGTATCGCAACGAGCAGTACTTC. Protein product: CASSEGTGYRNEQYF.

This chain links TRBV6-5 with TRBJ2-1; D is perhaps TRBD2 (6 bases). The V end was cut by 2 bases, the J end by 7 bases, with 15 bases between. CDR1 and CDR2 (germline): MNHEY, SVGAGI. The CDR3 runs 15 residues. The DNA of the CDR3 is TGTGCCAGCAGTTACAGCCGGGAGCTGGGTAATGAGCAGTTCTTC. Amino acids: CASSYSRELGNEQFF.

The chain uses TRBV5-1 and TRBJ2-7; D might be TRBD1 (6 bases). The V gene's germline CDR1 is SGHRS and CDR2 YFSETQ. The CDR3 loop spans 12 amino acids. Between the trimmed V and J ends, which lost 4 bases and 4 bases, there was a span of 9 bases. Here the CDR3 reads CASSTGQYEQYF. The CDR3 DNA sequence: TGCGCCAGCAGCACCGGACAGTACGAGCAGTACTTC.

This chain joins TRBV5-8 and TRBJ2-5; D gene ambiguous. Trimming took 5 bases from V and 4 from J, leaving 12 bases between them. This CDR3 region has 13 residues. Germline V gives CDR1 SGHTS, CDR2 YDEGEE. CDR3 residues: CASSRRAPETQYF. The CDR3 DNA reads TGTGCCAGCAGTCGACGCGCGCCAGAGACCCAGTACTTC.

V is TRBV28 and J is TRBJ2-7, with D tentatively TRBD2 (6 bases). Germline loops: CDR1 MDHEN, CDR2 SYDVKM. The CDR3 length is 12 residues. Trimming cost V 7 bases and J 6 bases, with 13 bases left between them. CDR3 region: CASNQRGGEQYF. In nucleotides, the CDR3 is TGTGCCAGCAACCAAAGGGGAGGCGAGCAGTACTTC.

On this clone itself: This same CDR3 is encoded by further DNA sequences in the sample. The chain combines TRBV18 with TRBJ2-7, with D perhaps matching TRBD1 (6 bases). V was clipped by 4 bases and J by 4 bases, with 11 bases between them. Looked up from germline, CDR1 is KGHSH and CDR2 is LQKENI. There are 13 residues in the CDR3. The CDR3 is CASSLDRGYEQYF. The CDR3 DNA reads TGTGCCAGCTCACTGGACAGAGGGTACGAGCAGTACTTC.

V usage is TRBV6-6 and J usage is TRBJ2-3, with a possible D match to TRBD1 (5 bases). This CDR3 comprises 14 residues. Trimming took 6 bases from V and 3 from J, leaving 13 bases between them. The germline gives CDR1 MNHNY, CDR2 SVGAGI (reference sequence). As DNA, the CDR3 is TGTGCCAGCAGCAGGGATAGAGGAACAGATACGCAGTATTTT. Translated: CASSRDRGTDTQYF.

This clone occurred a few times. The rearrangement joins TRBV29-1 to TRBJ1-4; no firm D call. Germline V gene data show CDR1 as SQVTM and CDR2 as ANQGSEA. V lost 0 bases and J 2 bases, leaving 1 base between the germline ends. The length of the CDR3 is 12 residues. Here the CDR3 reads CSVEDTNEKLFF. As DNA, the CDR3 is TGCAGCGTTGAAGATACTAATGAAAAACTGTTTTTT.

The genes are TRBV10-3 and TRBJ1-1, with TRBD1 identical over 8 bases. Per germline, CDR1 ENHRY and CDR2 SYGVKD. CDR3 size: 13 residues. With 7 bases clipped from V and 1 base from J, the junction kept 2 bases outside the gene matches. CDR3 in DNA: TGTGCCATCAAAGGACAGGGGAACACTGAAGCTTTCTTT. It translates to CAIKGQGNTEAFF.

The rearrangement links TRBV19 to TRBJ1-1, with a tentative D call TRBD1 (6 bases). The V gene lost 4 bases and the J gene lost 5 bases, with 11 bases spanning the gap. The CDR3 is 13 residues long. The germline CDR1 and CDR2 sequences are LNHDA and SQIVND (reference sequence). CDR3 bases: TGTGCCAGTAGTAGCACAGGGATAACTGAAGCTTTCTTT. It is translated as CASSSTGITEAFF.

The CDR3 spells CAISEFGPSGNEQFF. CDR3 coding DNA: TGTGCCATCAGTGAGTTCGGCCCCAGCGGAAATGAGCAGTTCTTC. This chain joins TRBV10-3 and TRBJ2-1; TRBD2 is a possible D gene (5 bases). CDR1 is ENHRY, CDR2 SYGVKD, per germline. This CDR3 has 15 residues. V dropped 1 base and J dropped 7 bases, with 14 bases sitting between them.

The rearrangement links TRBV11-2 to TRBJ1-1; D ambiguous. V was cut by 8 bases and J by 3 bases, with 10 bases left in between. CDR1 is SGHAT and CDR2 is FQNNGV in the germline V gene. The CDR3 length is 12 residues. Here the CDR3 DNA reads TGTGCCAGCGGCGTAGGGTACACTGAAGCTTTCTTT. This codes for CASGVGYTEAFF.

This chain links TRBV30 with TRBJ1-1, with D perhaps matching TRBD1 (5 bases). There are 14 residues in the CDR3. V lost 4 bases and J lost 10, with 22 bases in between. Per the germline V gene, CDR1 is GTSNPN and CDR2 is SVGIG (reference sequence). For the CDR3, the DNA is TGTGCCTGGACAAATGTTCAGGGATTGAGGAGAGCTTTCTTT. This codes for CAWTNVQGLRRAFF. The whole variable domain, remainder taken from reference TRBV30 and TRBJ1-1, is SQTIHQWPATLVQPVGSPLSLECTVEGTSNPNLYWYRQAAGRGLQLLFYSVGIGQISSEVPQNLSASRPQDRQFILSSKKLLLSDSGFYLCAWTNVQGLRRAFFGQGTRLTVV.

V is TRBV29-1 and J is TRBJ2-7, with D uncertain. V dropped 5 bases and J dropped 0 bases, with 8 bases sitting between them. This CDR3 is built from 12 residues. Germline V lookup: CDR1 SQVTM, CDR2 ANQGSEA. In nucleotides, the CDR3 is TGCAGCGTTCGTACCACCTCCTACGAGCAGTACTTC. Protein product: CSVRTTSYEQYF.

The rearrangement uses TRBV5-4 and TRBJ1-5; perhaps TRBD1 as D (6 bases). Trimming took 4 bases from V and 4 from J, leaving 12 bases between them. This CDR3 comprises 14 residues. Germline CDR1 and CDR2: SGHNT and YYREEE (reference sequence). CDR3 nucleotide sequence: TGTGCCAGCAGCAAAGGGGGGGGTAATCAGCCCCAGCATTTT. This codes for CASSKGGGNQPQHF. Full variable domain (missing parts from reference TRBV5-4 and TRBJ1-5): ETGVTQSPTHLIKTRGQQVTLRCSSQSGHNTVSWYQQALGQGPQFIFQYYREEENGRGNFPPRFSGLQFPNYSSELNVNALELDDSALYLCASSKGGGNQPQHFGDGTRLSIL.